A selection of T cell receptor beta chains follows, all from one sample in a study of T cell repertoires in cytomegalovirus infection. One entry per CDR3 protein, called by TCRdb with MiXCR from the reads. The data contain some 200,000 distinct CDR3 sequences, roughly a fifth of them singletons. Sequenced input: PBMCs. The receptors derive from a human donor in good health (CMV status not recorded). Some clones in this sample may be carry-over from other donors' samples. Each CDR3 is given with its conserved first and last residue. The D gene is left open where the match is weak. A row's size may be missing; if present it is once, few, many or a size class.

d_gene	abundance	v_gene	j_gene	CDR3nt	CDR3aa
NA	NA	TRBV9	TRBJ2-7	TGTGCCAGCAGCGTGGGGGCGCAGGTCTACGAGCAGTACTTC	CASSVGAQVYEQYF
NA	few	TRBV6-1	TRBJ2-1	TGTGCCAGCAATTTCAATCTCGCGATCGAGCAGTTCTTC	CASNFNLAIEQFF
TRBD2	NA	TRBV28	TRBJ2-7	TGTGCCAGCAGCCAACTTGGGACTAGCGGGAGAAACGAGCAGTACTTC	CASSQLGTSGRNEQYF
NA	NA	TRBV5-6	TRBJ2-5	TGTGCCAGCAGGACCCGGGGCCCGGAGACCCAGTACTTC	CASRTRGPETQYF
TRBD1	few	TRBV7-9	TRBJ2-7	TGTGCCAGCAGCTTAGCCAGGGACAGCTCCTACGAGCAGTACTTC	CASSLARDSSYEQYF
TRBD2	few	TRBV20-1	TRBJ2-6	TGCAGTGCTAGCCGGGGAGGGCCCTCTGCAGCCAACGTCCTGACTTTC	CSASRGGPSAANVLTF
NA	many	TRBV6-6	TRBJ1-6	TGTGCCAGCAGTTACGGCACAATTACGGAGAATTCACCCCTCCACTTT	CASSYGTITENSPLHF
TRBD1	few	TRBV6-1	TRBJ1-6	TGTGCCAGCAGTGGACCCGGGACAGGGGGCTCGAATAATTCACCCCTCCACTTT	CASSGPGTGGSNNSPLHF
NA	NA	TRBV2	TRBJ2-7	TGTGCCAGCACGGGGGACTCCTACGAGCAGTACTTC	CASTGDSYEQYF
NA	few	TRBV11-2	TRBJ1-1	TGTGCCAGCAGCCCTCGAAGAAGATTGATGACAGGTAACACTGAAGCTTTCTTT	CASSPRRRLMTGNTEAFF
NA	NA	TRBV5-1	TRBJ1-5	TGCGCCAGCAGCTTGGATGAAAGTTACAATCAGCCCCAGCATTTT	CASSLDESYNQPQHF
NA	few	TRBV7-2	TRBJ2-2	TGTGCCAGCACCCTCAGGTCCGGGGAGCTGTTTTTT	CASTLRSGELFF
NA	many	TRBV7-9	TRBJ2-7	TGTGCCAGCAGCTGGGATAGCGGCACCTCCTACGAGCAGTACTTC	CASSWDSGTSYEQYF
TRBD1	many	TRBV6-2/TRBV6-3	TRBJ2-7	TGTGCCAGCACCACGACAGGGCCCTACGAGCAGTACTTC	CASTTTGPYEQYF
TRBD1	NA	TRBV18	TRBJ2-7	TGTGCCAGCTCACCAGTAGGACAGGCCAACGAGCAGTACTTC	CASSPVGQANEQYF
NA	many	TRBV10-3	TRBJ1-1	TGTGCCATCAGCGTGACAGTGGGAGGGACTGAAGCTTTCTTT	CAISVTVGGTEAFF
NA	many	TRBV6-1	TRBJ2-6	TGTGCCAGCAGTGAAGCGGGGTCTGGGGCCAACGTCCTGACTTTC	CASSEAGSGANVLTF
NA	many	TRBV7-2	TRBJ1-2	TGTGCCAGCAGCTTAACCGGGACCTATGGCTACACCTTC	CASSLTGTYGYTF
NA	few	TRBV30	TRBJ2-1	TGTGCCTGGAGTGCGACAGTGCGCTCCTACAATGAGCAGTTCTTC	CAWSATVRSYNEQFF
TRBD1	few	TRBV6-1	TRBJ2-1	TGTGCCAGCAGTGAGACAACTGACAGGGCTGAGTTCTTC	CASSETTDRAEFF
TRBD2	many	TRBV7-6	TRBJ2-1	TGTGCCAGCAGCAAAAGCGGGAGGGCCTCAAATGAGCAGTTCTTC	CASSKSGRASNEQFF
TRBD1	few	TRBV5-1	TRBJ2-4	TGCGCCAGCAGCGACCCGACAGGGGGCGGAAAAAACATTCAGTACTTC	CASSDPTGGGKNIQYF
NA	many	TRBV7-2	TRBJ1-2	TGTGCCAGCAGCGGACCTGGGGGTGGCTACACCTTC	CASSGPGGGYTF
NA	NA	TRBV11-3	TRBJ2-7	TGTGCCAGCAGCTTAGCCCGGACAGCTTACGTGCAGTACTTC	CASSLARTAYVQYF
NA	many	TRBV7-2	TRBJ2-1	TGTGCCAGCAGTTACCCTGCTAATGAGCAGTTCTTC	CASSYPANEQFF
NA	NA	TRBV5-1	TRBJ2-7	TGCGCCAGCAGCTTGGATCCCCAGACGGCCTCCTACGAGCAGTACTTC	CASSLDPQTASYEQYF
NA	few	TRBV5-1	TRBJ1-1	TGCGCCAGCAGCTCGGACGGCCCGAACACTGAAGCTTTCTTT	CASSSDGPNTEAFF
NA	NA	TRBV19	TRBJ1-1	TGTGCCAGTAGACGACGAGGACAGCTACCTACTGAAGCTTTCTTT	CASRRRGQLPTEAFF
NA	many	TRBV7-3	TRBJ1-5	TGTGCCAGCAGCTTGGGGAGGAATCAGCCCCAGCATTTT	CASSLGRNQPQHF
NA	few	TRBV6-2/TRBV6-3	TRBJ2-2	TGTGCCAGCAGTTACTTGCTCGACGCCGGGGAGCTGTTTTTT	CASSYLLDAGELFF
NA	NA	TRBV20-1	TRBJ1-5	TGCAGTGCTCCCGGGAGGGGGGTAAATCAGCCCCAGCATTTT	CSAPGRGVNQPQHF
TRBD2	NA	TRBV19	TRBJ2-1	TGTGCCACCGGGACGGGGGGTCTTTCCTACAATGAGCAGTTCTTC	CATGTGGLSYNEQFF
NA	few	TRBV7-9	TRBJ1-5	TGTGCCAGCAGCTTACTGGGATCGGATCAGCCCCAGCATTTT	CASSLLGSDQPQHF
NA	NA	TRBV12-3/TRBV12-4	TRBJ2-6	TGTGCCAGCAGCCGTCCAGGGGCTGGGGCCAACGTCCTGACTTTC	CASSRPGAGANVLTF
NA	many	TRBV7-2	TRBJ2-5	TGTGCCAGCAGCTTAGCGGGTGGGGACCAAGAGACCCAGTACTTC	CASSLAGGDQETQYF
NA	NA	TRBV6-5	TRBJ2-3	TGTGCCAGCAGTTACTCGCGTCTACTATTAGATACGCAGTATTTT	CASSYSRLLLDTQYF
TRBD2	NA	TRBV20-1	TRBJ2-1	TGCAGTGCTAGAGGACTAGCGGCATACTCCTACAATGAGCAGTTCTTC	CSARGLAAYSYNEQFF
TRBD1	NA	TRBV12-3/TRBV12-4	TRBJ1-2	TGTGCCAGCAGTTTAGGTCCGGGGACAGGACGAAACTATGGCTACACCTTC	CASSLGPGTGRNYGYTF
TRBD1	NA	TRBV5-1	TRBJ2-6	TGCGCCAGCAGCTTGACTGGGACAGGGGTCTCTGGGGCCAACGTCCTGACTTTC	CASSLTGTGVSGANVLTF
TRBD1	NA	TRBV29-1	TRBJ2-7	TGCAGCGTTCGTCTCGGACAGGGACGGTCCTACGAGCAGTACTTC	CSVRLGQGRSYEQYF
TRBD2	few	TRBV20-1	TRBJ2-5	TGCAGTGCTAGGGCGGGACTAGTGGAGACCCAGTACTTC	CSARAGLVETQYF
TRBD2	many	TRBV7-8	TRBJ2-7	TGTGCCAGCAGCTACACCTTAGCGGGAGGTACCTACGAGCAGTACTTC	CASSYTLAGGTYEQYF
NA	NA	TRBV7-3	TRBJ2-1	TGTGCCAGCAGCTTAAGTTCGGCGAGCTACAATGAGCAGTTCTTC	CASSLSSASYNEQFF
NA	few	TRBV27	TRBJ2-1	TGTGCCAGCACCGGCTGGACAGGGAGGGGTCATGAGCAGTTCTTC	CASTGWTGRGHEQFF
NA	few	TRBV10-3	TRBJ1-5	TGTGCCATCAGTGAGCCTACAGGGCTGCCCCAGCATTTT	CAISEPTGLPQHF
TRBD1	NA	TRBV7-2	TRBJ2-5	TGTGCCAGCAGCCTGGACAGGGGGTGGCAAGAGACCCAGTACTTC	CASSLDRGWQETQYF
NA	NA	TRBV6-8	TRBJ2-1	TGTGCCAGCACCTACGGGGGTTTTGGGGGGTCTAGCGTCGACAATGAGCAGTTCTTC	CASTYGGFGGSSVDNEQFF
NA	few	TRBV12-3/TRBV12-4	TRBJ2-7	TGTGCCAGCAGTCCGTCCGGACCGACGAACGAGCAGTACTTC	CASSPSGPTNEQYF
TRBD1	once	TRBV6-5	TRBJ1-1	TGTGCCAGCAGTTCCAGACAGGGGTTCCTTATCAACACTGAAGCTTTCTTT	CASSSRQGFLINTEAFF
TRBD2	few	TRBV6-2/TRBV6-3	TRBJ2-5	TGTGCCAGCAGTTATTCTCGAAGCGGGAGTGATTGGAGGTCCCAAGAGACCCAGTACTTC	CASSYSRSGSDWRSQETQYF
NA	NA	TRBV6-1	TRBJ2-3	TGTGCCAGCAGTCCAAGCCGGCGAGATACGCAGTATTTT	CASSPSRRDTQYF
TRBD2	NA	TRBV5-1	TRBJ2-7	TGCGCCAGCAGCGTGGGCCTAGCGGGGGTGAGAGACCAGTACTTC	CASSVGLAGVRDQYF
TRBD1	many	TRBV6-1	TRBJ2-2	TGTGCCAGCAGGCAGACAGGGACGAACACCGGGGAGCTGTTTTTT	CASRQTGTNTGELFF
NA	few	TRBV28	TRBJ1-5	TGTGCCAGCAGTTACAACAGGAGGGGAAGCAATCAGCCCCAGCATTTT	CASSYNRRGSNQPQHF
NA	NA	TRBV7-6	TRBJ2-2	TGTGCCAGCAGCCTTAAGTCGAACACCGGGGAGCTGTTTTTT	CASSLKSNTGELFF
NA	many	TRBV7-8	TRBJ2-5	TGTGCCAGCAGCTTTCGACTCCAAGAGACCCAGTACTTC	CASSFRLQETQYF
NA	NA	TRBV6-1	TRBJ2-7	TGTGCCAGCAGTGAATCAGGGAGGACCGAGCAGTACTTC	CASSESGRTEQYF
TRBD1	many	TRBV12-3/TRBV12-4	TRBJ2-6	TGTGCCATCCCAGGGGGCTCTGGGGCCAACGTCCTGACTTTC	CAIPGGSGANVLTF